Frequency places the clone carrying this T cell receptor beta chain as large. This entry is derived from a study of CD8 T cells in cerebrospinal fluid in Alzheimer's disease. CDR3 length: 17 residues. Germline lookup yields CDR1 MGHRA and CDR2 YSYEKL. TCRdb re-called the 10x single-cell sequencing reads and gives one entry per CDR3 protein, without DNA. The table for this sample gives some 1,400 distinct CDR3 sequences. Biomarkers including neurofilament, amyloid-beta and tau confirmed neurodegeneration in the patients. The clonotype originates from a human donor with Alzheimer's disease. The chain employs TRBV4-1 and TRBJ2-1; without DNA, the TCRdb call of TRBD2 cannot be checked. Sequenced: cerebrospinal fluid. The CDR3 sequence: CASSLWTGPSSYNEQFF.